These 5 T cell receptor beta chains share one sample of origin, sequenced in a study of vaccination effects on CD4 cells after COVID-19. Using immunoSEQ multiplex PCR, the repertoire was profiled, and TCRdb retains in-frame clones only, with some absent. The sample carries about 43,000 clones, around 76% recorded once. Viral peptide pool expansion of antigen-specific CD4+ T cells preceded sequencing in the ViraFEST assay. After more than 8 days in culture, the CD4+ T cells were isolated. None of these healthy vaccinees had been infected with SARS-CoV-2 before vaccination. The antigens these receptors bind are not known. Specimen: CD4+ T cells from PBMCs cultured with SARS-CoV-2 spike peptides, collected before COVID-19 vaccination. These receptors were taken from a human donor who received a COVID-19 vaccine.

The chain is built from TRBV29-1 and TRBJ2-5; D is unresolved. The CDR3 totals 12 residues. Germline V CDR1 and CDR2: SQVTM, ANQGSEA. V lost 6 bases to trimming and J lost 2 bases, with 10 bases between them. CDR3 region: CSVGGIQETQYF. The CDR3 DNA follows: TGCAGCGTCGGCGGAATACAAGAGACCCAGTACTTC. Supplemented by reference TRBV29-1 and TRBJ2-5, the full variable domain reads SAVISQKPSRDICQRGTSLTIQCQVDSQVTMMFWYRQQPGQSLTLIATANQGSEATYESGFVIDKFPISRPNLTFSTLTVSNMSPEDSSIYLCSVGGIQETQYFGPGTRLLVL.

The J gene is TRBJ1-1, the V gene TRBV6-2 or TRBV6-3; D unresolved. Trimming took 5 bases from V and 6 from J, leaving 19 bases between them. CDR1 is MNHEY and CDR2 is SVGEGT in the germline V gene. There are 15 residues in the CDR3. DNA of the CDR3: TGTGCCAGCAGTCCGACCCCTGTGGTGCGGGCTGAAGCTTTCTTT. Translation: CASSPTPVVRAEAFF.

This chain connects TRBV30 to TRBJ2-5; either TRBD1 or TRBD2 may fit D (6 bases each). V lost 2 bases to trimming and J lost 5 bases, with 18 bases between them. The CDR3 contains 15 residues. CDR1 and CDR2 from the germline V gene are GTSNPN and SVGIG (reference sequence). The CDR3 is CAWSPSGRGHETQYF. The DNA for the CDR3 is TGTGCCTGGAGTCCATCGGGACGGGGGCACGAGACCCAGTACTTC.

This clone has a handful of counts. V and J are TRBV18 and TRBJ1-1, with D possibly being TRBD1 (6 bases). The CDR3 has 15 amino acids. CDR1 is KGHSH and CDR2 is LQKENI in the germline V gene. The germline V and J ends were trimmed by 0 bases and 1 base, with 9 bases remaining between them. This CDR3 reads CASSPPKGENTEAFF. CDR3 nucleotide sequence: TGTGCCAGCTCACCACCCAAGGGGGAGAACACTGAAGCTTTCTTT.

The rearrangement links TRBV21-1 to TRBJ2-2; the tabulated D call, TRBD1, remains unverified against the DNA. TRBV21-1 is a recognized pseudogene. The CDR3 is 16 amino acids. CDR3 amino acids: CASSKTDRDAAGELFF. The DNA for the CDR3 is TGTGCCAGCAGCAAAACAGACAGGGATGCGGCCGGGGAGCTGTTTTTT.